The 2 T cell receptor beta chains below come from one sample, sequenced in a study of PD-1 blockade in mismatch repair-deficient tumors. The protocol was immunoSEQ multiplex PCR, while the TCRdb copy is restricted to in-frame clones and leaves out a portion. The sample records some 100,000 clones, approximately 80% being singletons. Here the sequenced sample was peripheral blood, taken approximately 35 weeks after starting pembrolizumab. Receptor source: an adult with mismatch repair-deficient cancer.

The V call is TRBV11-2, the J call TRBJ1-1, with D unresolved. This CDR3 is built from 11 residues. The germline CDR1 and CDR2 sequences are SGHAT and FQNNGV. The V and J ends lost 1 base and 7 bases respectively, with 4 bases between them. The CDR3 is CASSLVLEAFF. The DNA for the CDR3 is TGTGCCAGCAGCTTAGTCCTTGAAGCTTTCTTT.

The chain links TRBV10-3 to TRBJ2-5; 8 nucleotides line up with TRBD2. The CDR3 is 12 residues long. Germline assignment: CDR1 ENHRY and CDR2 SYGVKD. The trim removed 10 bases at V and 5 bases at J, leaving 6 bases unmatched. CDR3 nucleotides: TGTGCCACAGCGGGAGTCGAGGAGACCCAGTACTTC. Translated: CATAGVEETQYF.